Each of the 5 T cell receptor beta chains below was sequenced from the same sample in a study of blood T cell repertoires in COVID-19. Some clones are missing from TCRdb's copy, which holds only in-frame ones; the method was immunoSEQ multiplex PCR. The data show more than 250,000 clones, with roughly 87% seen just once and 1% held by the top ten. Sequencing was performed on peripheral blood. These receptors all come from a man aged 50-59 years with active or convalescent COVID-19.

This clone appeared once. The rearrangement joins TRBV18 to TRBJ2-6; weak D call: TRBD1 (5 bases). Deletions cut 4 bases from V and 3 bases from J, with 10 bases between. Germline loops: CDR1 KGHSH, CDR2 LQKENI. CDR3 length: 15 residues. CDR3 in amino acids: CASSLQGNGANVLTF. The DNA for the CDR3 is TGTGCCAGCTCACTCCAGGGAAATGGGGCCAACGTCCTGACTTTC.

The chain recombines TRBV6-5 with TRBJ1-1; D remains unclear. The CDR3 extends over 14 amino acids. With 0 bases removed from V and 2 bases from J, the gap between germline ends came to 7 bases. CDR1 MNHEY and CDR2 SVGAGI come from the germline V gene. In nucleotides, the CDR3 is TGTGCCAGCAGTTACTCGAAAAGCAACACTGAAGCTTTCTTT. Protein: CASSYSKSNTEAFF.

The chain links TRBV6-5 to TRBJ2-7; TRBD1 agrees at 7 bases. CDR1 is MNHEY, CDR2 SVGAGI, per germline. V gave up 9 bases and J gave up 4 bases; unmatched junction bases: 9. CDR3 size: 13 residues. CDR3 sequence reads: CASSGQQNYEQYF. DNA of the CDR3: TGTGCCAGTTCGGGACAGCAAAATTACGAGCAGTACTTC.

V usage is TRBV7-9 and J usage is TRBJ2-5; the D gene is possibly TRBD2 (5 bases). Per germline, CDR1 SEHNR and CDR2 FQNEAQ (reference sequence). The V end was cut by 5 bases, the J end by 5 bases, with 21 bases between. CDR3 length: 16 amino acids. The CDR3 DNA reads TGTGCCAGCAGCGCCCACCCCCTAGCCTATGGTGAGACCCAGTACTTC. Translating it yields CASSAHPLAYGETQYF.

This chain uses TRBV7-6 with TRBJ2-5; TRBD2 matches at 7 bases. The V segment lost 5 bases and the J segment 3 bases; nucleotides outside the gene matches: 3. The CDR3 contains 13 residues. Germline loops: CDR1 SGHVS, CDR2 FNYEAQ. The CDR3 DNA follows: TGTGCCAGCAGCCGGACTAGAGAAGAGACCCAGTACTTC. Translating gives CASSRTREETQYF.